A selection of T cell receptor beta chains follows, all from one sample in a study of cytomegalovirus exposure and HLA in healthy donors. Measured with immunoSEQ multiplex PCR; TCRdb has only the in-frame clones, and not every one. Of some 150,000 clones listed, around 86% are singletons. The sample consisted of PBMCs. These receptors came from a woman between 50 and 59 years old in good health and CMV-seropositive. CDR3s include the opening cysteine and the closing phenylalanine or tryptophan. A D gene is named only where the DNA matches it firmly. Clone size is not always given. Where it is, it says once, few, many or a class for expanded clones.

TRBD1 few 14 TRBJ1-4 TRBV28 TGTGCCAGCAGTGGACAGGGGGCGCGGGAAAAACTGTTTTTT CASSGQGAREKLFF
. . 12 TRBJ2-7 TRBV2 TGTGCCAGCAGCACTACAACCTACGAGCAGTACTTC CASSTTTYEQYF
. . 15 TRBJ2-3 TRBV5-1 TGCGCCAGCAGCTTGGAGGGGGTACGGCAAGATACGCAGTATTTT CASSLEGVRQDTQYF
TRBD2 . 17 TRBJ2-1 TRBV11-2 TGTGCCAGCAGCTTAAGATCTAGCGGAACGACAATCAATGAGCAGTTCTTC CASSLRSSGTTINEQFF
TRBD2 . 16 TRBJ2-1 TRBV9 TGTGCCAGCAGCGTAAATAGCGGGAGCCTCGGGGGTGAGCAGTTCTTC CASSVNSGSLGGEQFF
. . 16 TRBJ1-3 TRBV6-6 TGTGCCAGCAGTTACAATCCCAGGGGAAGTGGAAACACCATATATTTT CASSYNPRGSGNTIYF
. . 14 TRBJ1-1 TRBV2 TGTGCCAGCAGCCCCGCGGTTCCCGCGACTGAAGCTTTCTTT CASSPAVPATEAFF
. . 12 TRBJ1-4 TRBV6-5 TGTGCCAGCAGAGGGGATAATGAAAAACTGTTTTTT CASRGDNEKLFF
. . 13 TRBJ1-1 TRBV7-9 TGTTCCAGCAGCTTAATCGAGGACACTGAAGCTTTCTTT CSSSLIEDTEAFF
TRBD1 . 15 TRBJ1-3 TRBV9 TGTGCCAGCAGCGCGCACAGGGGTTCTGGAAACACCATATATTTT CASSAHRGSGNTIYF
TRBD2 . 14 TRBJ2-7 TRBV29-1 TGCAGCGTTGGCCCTAGCGGGGGACCCTACGAGCAGTACTTC CSVGPSGGPYEQYF
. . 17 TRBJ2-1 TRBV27 TGTGCCAGCAGTCCCCCTGCCCCTCACCTAACCTACAATGAGCAGTTCTTC CASSPPAPHLTYNEQFF
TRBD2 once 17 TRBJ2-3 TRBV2 TGTGCCAGCAGCTGGGGAATGACTAGCGGGAACACAGATACGCAGTATTTT CASSWGMTSGNTDTQYF
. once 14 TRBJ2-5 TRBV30 TGTGCCTGGAGTGTACTAGCTTACCGGGAGACCCAGTACTTC CAWSVLAYRETQYF
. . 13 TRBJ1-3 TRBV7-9 TGTGCCAGCAGGGAGGTAGCTGGAAACACCATATATTTT CASREVAGNTIYF
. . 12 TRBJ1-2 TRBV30 TGTGCCTGGAGTGTATCCCCATATGGCTACACCTTC CAWSVSPYGYTF
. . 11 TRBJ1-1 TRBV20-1 TGCAGTGCTAGGAGTCACACTGAAGCTTTCTTT CSARSHTEAFF
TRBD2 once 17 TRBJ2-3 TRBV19 TGTGCCAGTAGTATAGATCTTGAGGGAGGGGAAGGAGATACGCAGTATTTT CASSIDLEGGEGDTQYF
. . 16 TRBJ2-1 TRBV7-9 TGTGCCAGCAGCGAAAGGTTGACAGCCTCCTACAATGAGCAGTTCTTC CASSERLTASYNEQFF
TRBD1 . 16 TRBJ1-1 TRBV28 TGTGCCAGTCAGGGGGCGCTTGGCCTGGGGGAGACTGAAGCTTTCTTT CASQGALGLGETEAFF
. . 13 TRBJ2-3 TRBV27 TGTGCCAGCTCCCGGACCCGGGGAGATACGCAGTATTTT CASSRTRGDTQYF
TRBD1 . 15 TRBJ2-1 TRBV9 TGTGCCAGCAGCGCCGGGACAGGGGGCTACAATGAGCAGTTCTTC CASSAGTGGYNEQFF
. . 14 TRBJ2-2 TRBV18 TGTGCCAGCTCACCACAACAGGGACCCGGGGAGCTGTTTTTT CASSPQQGPGELFF
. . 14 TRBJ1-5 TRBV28 TGTGCCAGCAGGACACCTCGCAGCAATCAGCCCCAGCATTTT CASRTPRSNQPQHF
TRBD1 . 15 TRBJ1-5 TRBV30 TGTGCCTGGAGTGGGGACAGGGCGGGCAATCAGCCCCAGCATTTT CAWSGDRAGNQPQHF
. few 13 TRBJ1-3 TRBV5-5 TGTGCCAGCAGCTCCTATTCCGGAAACACCATATATTTT CASSSYSGNTIYF
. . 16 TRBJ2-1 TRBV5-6 TGTGCCAGCAGCTATTGGGGCGGGGGCCTGTACAATGAGCAGTTCTTC CASSYWGGGLYNEQFF
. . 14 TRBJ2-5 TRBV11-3 TGTGCCAGCAGCTTAGACCAGTACCAAGAGACCCAGTACTTC CASSLDQYQETQYF
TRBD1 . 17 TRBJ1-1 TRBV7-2 TGTGCCAGCAGCCTCCGACAGGGGGCGGGACCGAACACTGAAGCTTTCTTT CASSLRQGAGPNTEAFF
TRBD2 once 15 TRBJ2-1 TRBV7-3 TGTGCCAGCAGCCCGGCCAGCGGGAGGTACAATGAGCAGTTCTTC CASSPASGRYNEQFF
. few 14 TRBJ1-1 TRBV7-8 TGTGCCAGCAGCCCCCGACTGACGAACACTGAAGCTTTCTTT CASSPRLTNTEAFF
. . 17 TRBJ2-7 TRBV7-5 TGTGCCAGAAGCCCGATAGTTAGCGGGGGACTTCCCTACGAGCAGTACTTC CARSPIVSGGLPYEQYF
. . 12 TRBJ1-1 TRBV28 TGTGCCACCCAGGTTGATGCCACTGAAGCTTTCTTT CATQVDATEAFF
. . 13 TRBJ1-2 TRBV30 TGTGCCTGGATTTGGCAGGGGCCCGGTGGCTACACCTTC CAWIWQGPGGYTF
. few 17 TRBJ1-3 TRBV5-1 TGCGCCAGCAGCTTGGGGGGCGCCAGGGACTTCGGAAACACCATATATTTT CASSLGGARDFGNTIYF
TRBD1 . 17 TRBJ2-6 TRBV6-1 TGTGCCAGCAGTGTCGGGACAGGGGGCTCTGGGGCCAACGTCCTGACTTTC CASSVGTGGSGANVLTF
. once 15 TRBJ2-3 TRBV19 TGTGCCAGTAGTATAGATGTCAGTGTAATAGATACGCAGTATTTT CASSIDVSVIDTQYF
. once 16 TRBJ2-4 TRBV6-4 TGTGCCAGCAGTGACTCGGCGGTCAGCGCCAAAAACATTCAGTACTTC CASSDSAVSAKNIQYF
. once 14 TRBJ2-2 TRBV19 TGTGCCAGTAGTATCCAAAGAAGCCCCGGGGAGCTGTTTTTT CASSIQRSPGELFF
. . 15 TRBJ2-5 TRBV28 TGTGCCAGCAGTTTCCAGGGGATCGCTCGGGAGACCCAGTACTTC CASSFQGIARETQYF
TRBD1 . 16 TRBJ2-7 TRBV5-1 TGCGCCAGCAGCTTGGGGACAGGCCTGGGATCCTACGAGCAGTACTTC CASSLGTGLGSYEQYF
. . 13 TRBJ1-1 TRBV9 TGTGCCAGCAGCGTTCAGGGGAACACTGAAGCTTTCTTT CASSVQGNTEAFF
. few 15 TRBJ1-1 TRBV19 TGTGCCAGTAGTCCGTTCAGGGGATTGAACACTGAAGCTTTCTTT CASSPFRGLNTEAFF
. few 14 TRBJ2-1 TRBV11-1 TGTGCCAGCAGCCTAGAATTGTTCGGCAATGAGCAGTTCTTC CASSLELFGNEQFF
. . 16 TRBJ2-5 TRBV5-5 TGTGCCAGCAGCTTATTGGGCTCCACGACCCAAGAGACCCAGTACTTC CASSLLGSTTQETQYF
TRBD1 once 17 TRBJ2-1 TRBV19 TGTGCCAGTAGTATCCCAAGCGGGACAGGGGTGGTAGGGGAGCAGTTCTTC CASSIPSGTGVVGEQFF
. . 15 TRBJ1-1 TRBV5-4 TGTGCCAGCAGCTCTGGCGGGGCTTCGAACACTGAAGCTTTCTTT CASSSGGASNTEAFF
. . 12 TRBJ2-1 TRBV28 TGTGCCAGCAGGTTGGGAGAGTTTGAGCAGTTCTTC CASRLGEFEQFF
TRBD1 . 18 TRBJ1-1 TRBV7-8 TGTGCCAGCAGCTTAGTTCCGAGGCAGGGGGGAATGAACACTGAAGCTTTCTTT CASSLVPRQGGMNTEAFF
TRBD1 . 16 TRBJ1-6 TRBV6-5 TGTGCCAGCAGTTGGAAGCCTAGGGGGCGGAATTCACCCCTCCACTTT CASSWKPRGRNSPLHF
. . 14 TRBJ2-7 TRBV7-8 TGTGCCAGCAGCTTAGGGTACGGGATCTACGAGCAGTACTTC CASSLGYGIYEQYF
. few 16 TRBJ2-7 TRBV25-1 TGTGCCAGCACCCCAAGTGGTGGCCAGGGGTCCTACGAGCAGTACTTC CASTPSGGQGSYEQYF